Listed here is a single TCR beta chain. The antigen remains undetermined. Some clones are missing from TCRdb's copy, which holds only in-frame ones; the method was immunoSEQ multiplex PCR. The sample consists of 50,000 to 85,000 clones, about 85% of them appearing once. V was trimmed by 6 bases and J by 5 bases, leaving 19 bases between them. The CDR3 spans 15 residues. Germline CDR1 MDHEN, CDR2 SYDVKM. This specimen comes from a study of OX40 agonist ivuxolimab in advanced cancers. Study in general: Among those enrolled, mean age was roughly 55 years (range about 23 to 80) and 82.7% were male.

Study-level points and caveats: Among expanded peripheral T cells, antigen specificity went undetermined. In CD8+ T cells, expanded clones were on average more numerous than in CD4+.

This TCR was sampled from an adult with an advanced solid tumor such as melanoma, head and neck, liver or kidney cancer. This material consisted of CD4+ or CD8+ T cells sorted from blood, taken in a trial of the OX40 agonist ivuxolimab. The chain employs TRBV28 and TRBJ1-2, with D maybe TRBD1 (6 bases). CDR3 residues: CASRAGRTRGYGYTF. The CDR3 DNA reads as TGTGCCAGCAGGGCAGGGAGGACGAGGGGGTATGGCTACACCTTC.